The sample holds a few counts of the clone carrying this T cell receptor (beta chain). This sample is drawn from a study of CD8 T cells in ankylosing spondylitis. The V and J ends lost 6 bases and 6 bases respectively, with 17 bases between them. CDR3 size: 14 residues. One entry per CDR3 protein, called by TCRdb with MiXCR from the 5' RACE reads. Found here are some 140,000 distinct CDR3 sequences, 5.5% to 7.5% of them singletons; the top ten hold around 11%. The genes are TRBV12-3 or TRBV12-4 and TRBJ1-2; no firm D call. Specimen: blood, either unsorted or a sorted T cell fraction (not recorded which). The clonotype was recovered from a female donor with ankylosing spondylitis or in good health (not recorded which). The CDR3 region has the DNA TGTGCCAGCAGACGGATAGTTTCAAATCATGGCTACACCTTC. It codes for CASRRIVSNHGYTF.